Listed here is a single TCR beta chain. Its target is unknown. Viral peptide pools were used in the ViraFEST assay to expand antigen-specific CD4+ T cells, and sequencing came afterward. Isolating CD4+ T cells followed 9 to 10 days of culture. SARS-CoV-2 infection was confirmed by PCR in the person between March and December 2020. In culture with roughly 10 IU/ml IL-2 and about 10 ug/ml peptides, PBMC were grown at fewer than 2.5 million per well. Researchers swapped half the medium for IL-2 medium on both days 3 and 7. The CDR3 extends over 12 amino acids. Deletions cut 0 bases from V and 7 bases from J, with 5 bases between. From germline, CDR1 is SNHLY and CDR2 FYNNEI. The entry originates in a study of vaccination effects on CD4 cells after COVID-19. Generated by immunoSEQ multiplex PCR, the TCRdb table keeps only in-frame clones and is missing some. The sample lists tens of thousands of clones, 75% to 85% occurring once.

The material was CD4+ T cells from PBMCs cultured with a peptide pool, obtained before COVID-19 vaccination. This chain uses TRBV2 with TRBJ2-3; unclear D gene. The sequence was collected from a human donor who had a prior SARS-CoV-2 infection. The CDR3 reads CASSEAAHTQYF. In DNA, the CDR3 is TGTGCCAGCAGTGAAGCAGCCCATACGCAGTATTTT.